The 21 T cell receptor beta chains presented below share a single source sample, sequenced in a study of early T cells in non-severe SARS-CoV-2 infection. TCRdb re-called the 5' RACE reads with MiXCR, one entry per CDR3 protein. The repertoire holds about 47,000 distinct CDR3 sequences, roughly 11% seen once, with roughly 13% in the top ten. Sequences were obtained from whole blood. All receptors come from an adult who was a healthcare worker with PCR-confirmed SARS-CoV-2 infection or an uninfected control (not recorded which).

Ten or more counts support this clonotype. The J gene is TRBJ2-5, the V gene TRBV28; unclear D gene. The germline V and J ends were trimmed by 3 bases and 6 bases, with 17 bases remaining between them. Germline V gene sequence: CDR1 MDHEN, CDR2 SYDVKM. This CDR3 is built from 15 residues. CDR3: CASSFQFGQVKTQYF. CDR3 nucleotides: TGTGCCAGCAGTTTCCAATTCGGCCAGGTGAAGACCCAGTACTTC.

The table lists this clonotype with many counts. This chain joins TRBV5-5 and TRBJ2-5, with TRBD2 identical over 7 bases. V lost 3 bases, J lost 1 base, and 9 bases stayed unmatched. The CDR3 has 16 amino acids. Germline V gene data show CDR1 as SGHKS and CDR2 as YYEKEE (reference sequence). The CDR3 sequence is CASSSWASGAQETQYF. CDR3 sequence (DNA): TGTGCCAGCAGCTCTTGGGCTAGCGGAGCCCAAGAGACCCAGTACTTC.

This clonotype was counted a single time. The chain employs TRBV6-6 and TRBJ2-4, with 7 bases that match TRBD1. This CDR3 spans 18 amino acids. In germline, CDR1 is MNHNY, CDR2 SVGAGI (reference sequence). J lost 0 bases, V lost 6 bases, and 14 bases had no gene match. DNA of the CDR3: TGTGCCAGCAGCACACCCGACAGGGACCTATTAGCCAAAAACATTCAGTACTTC. Protein product: CASSTPDRDLLAKNIQYF.

This sequence joins TRBV3-1 and TRBJ2-1; 7 positions agree with TRBD2. The CDR3 covers 17 residues. Germline CDR1 LGHDT, CDR2 YNNKEL (reference sequence). J gave up 7 bases and V 1 base, and 13 bases lay outside the gene matches. The CDR3 coding sequence is TGTGCCAGCAGCCAAGCTTTCGGGGGAGGGCCCTCAAATGAGCAGTTCTTC. Encoded protein: CASSQAFGGGPSNEQFF.

Concerning this clonotype: This sequence may be a read error, since a much larger clone differs from it by one base. The rearrangement links TRBV6-6 to TRBJ2-7, with D possibly being TRBD1 (7 bases). CDR3 length: 13 amino acids. V lost 8 bases to trimming and J lost 4 bases, with 15 bases between them. Per germline, CDR1 MNHNY and CDR2 SVGAGI (reference sequence). CDR3 amino acids: CASGGTEPYEQYF. CDR3 DNA sequence: TGTGCCAGCGGGGGGACAGAGCCATACGAGCAGTACTTC.

There are a few counts of this clonotype. The chain employs TRBV29-1 and TRBJ1-4; D perhaps matches TRBD1 (5 bases). The CDR3 consists of 12 residues. Germline V CDR1 and CDR2: SQVTM, ANQGSEA. Deletions cut 5 bases from V and 8 bases from J, with 12 bases between. CDR3 bases: TGCAGCGTTCGGGGGGGAGGCGAAAAACTGTTTTTT. Translating gives CSVRGGGEKLFF.

Sample share makes this clonotype medium-sized (0.01 to 0.1%). The chain uses TRBV5-1 and TRBJ2-3; D is perhaps TRBD2 (6 bases). Germline assignment: CDR1 SGHRS and CDR2 YFSETQ. Trimming took 3 bases from V and 5 from J, leaving 19 bases between them. This CDR3 has 16 amino acids. The CDR3 region has the DNA TGCGCCAGCAGCTCCCGGGACTCCCTCGAGAGAGATACGCAGTATTTT. As protein: CASSSRDSLERDTQYF.

This clonotype has at least ten counts. The chain employs TRBV7-9 and TRBJ2-3, with 12 bases aligning to TRBD2. Germline V gene data show CDR1 as SEHNR and CDR2 as FQNEAQ (reference sequence). This CDR3 region has 16 residues. V lost 5 bases to trimming and J lost 1 base; unmatched junction nucleotides: 4. DNA of the CDR3: TGTGCCAGCAGCGATGGACTAGCGGGACGCACAGATACGCAGTATTTT. Its translation is CASSDGLAGRTDTQYF.

As regards this clonotype: A junction end diverges from the germline sequence, so it may reflect a read error. This sequence joins TRBV7-7 and TRBJ2-3; D is ambiguous. The CDR3 has 13 amino acids. Germline assignment: CDR1 SSHAT and CDR2 FNYEAQ (reference sequence). The CDR3 reads CASSRASTDTQYF. The CDR3 coding sequence is TGTGCTAGCAGCCGGGCCTCGACAGATACGCAGTATTTT.

This clonotype was recorded many times. The V and J genes are TRBV12-3 or TRBV12-4 and TRBJ1-1, with D perhaps TRBD1 (5 bases). The CDR3 has 14 residues. V shed 6 bases and J shed 0 bases, with 11 bases lying between them. The CDR3: CASSRGRLNTEAFF. The CDR3 DNA reads TGTGCCAGCAGCCGGGGACGGCTGAACACTGAAGCTTTCTTT.

The sample holds a few counts of this clonotype. The rearrangement uses TRBV11-2 and TRBJ2-7, with D maybe TRBD1 (5 bases). V gave up 1 base and J gave up 5 bases, with 6 bases separating them. The germline CDR1 and CDR2 sequences are SGHAT and FQNNGV. The length of the CDR3 is 12 residues. CDR3 in amino acids: CASSLGGNEQYF. As DNA, the CDR3 is TGTGCCAGCAGCTTAGGGGGCAACGAGCAGTACTTC.

This clonotype was recorded at least ten times. V gene TRBV28 combines with J gene TRBJ1-5, with no clear D. CDR3 length: 12 amino acids. The ends were cut back, 4 bases at V and 4 bases at J, with 5 bases in the middle. Germline V CDR1 and CDR2: MDHEN, SYDVKM. In DNA form, the CDR3 reads TGTGCCAGCAGTTCCACGAATCAGCCCCAGCATTTT. It codes for CASSSTNQPQHF.

This clonotype was counted many times. This chain joins TRBV4-1 and TRBJ2-1; 7 bases are shared with TRBD1. With 1 base clipped from V and 7 bases from J, the junction kept 10 bases outside the gene matches. The CDR3 length is 16 residues. Per the germline V gene, CDR1 is MGHRA and CDR2 is YSYEKL. CDR3: CASSQVLGAGGNEQFF. In nucleotides, the CDR3 is TGCGCCAGCAGCCAAGTGCTTGGGGCAGGGGGTAATGAGCAGTTCTTC.

This clonotype was observed at least ten times. This sequence joins TRBV2 and TRBJ2-3; 11 bases are a match to TRBD2. Germline V gene data show CDR1 as SNHLY and CDR2 as FYNNEI. CDR3 length: 15 amino acids. Trimming took 5 bases from V and 1 from J; bases not matched to a gene: 2. The CDR3 DNA reads as TGTGCCAGCAGTCAGGGACTAGCGGGCACAGATACGCAGTATTTT. It yields the protein CASSQGLAGTDTQYF.

This clonotype was detected ten times or more. The rearrangement links TRBV5-5 to TRBJ1-2; the D gene is possibly TRBD1 (6 bases). There are 15 residues in the CDR3. In germline, CDR1 is SGHKS, CDR2 YYEKEE (reference sequence). V lost 1 base to trimming and J lost 3 bases, with 13 bases between them. CDR3 region: CASSLSGGAHYGYTF. DNA for the CDR3: TGTGCCAGCAGCTTGAGCGGGGGCGCGCACTATGGCTACACCTTC.

This clonotype appeared a few times. The rearrangement joins TRBV7-6 to TRBJ2-5; D possibly uses TRBD1 or TRBD2 (6 bases each). The CDR3 is 16 residues long. CDR1 SGHVS and CDR2 FNYEAQ come from the germline V gene. The V end was cut by 5 bases, the J end by 1 base, with 17 bases between. The CDR3 DNA reads as TGTGCCAGCAGCCCTTTTCGGGGGACAATCCAAGAGACCCAGTACTTC. Encoded protein: CASSPFRGTIQETQYF.

The V and J genes are TRBV5-1 and TRBJ2-1; the match to TRBD1 covers 7 bases. V trimming: 4 bases; J trimming: 5 bases; junction bases outside the gene matches: 9. The CDR3 loop spans 15 amino acids. Germline lookup yields CDR1 SGHRS and CDR2 YFSETQ. CDR3 coding DNA: TGCGCCAGCAGCCGCATTGAGACAGGGAACAATGAGCAGTTCTTC. Its protein product is CASSRIETGNNEQFF.

Ten or more counts support this clonotype. The rearrangement uses TRBV20-1 and TRBJ1-5; no definite D call. Germline values: CDR1 DFQATT, CDR2 SNEGSKA (reference sequence). The CDR3 length is 14 residues. The V end lost 4 bases, the J end lost 1 base, and 11 bases lay between the germline ends. The chain's CDR3 is CSAKIGGSNQPQHF. CDR3 DNA: TGCAGTGCTAAGATCGGTGGGAGCAATCAGCCCCAGCATTTT.

The chain is built from TRBV4-3 and TRBJ1-1; D is uncertain. V was trimmed by 1 base and J by 1 base, leaving 7 bases between them. Germline CDR1 reads LGHNA; CDR2 reads YSLEER. The CDR3 is made up of 14 amino acids. Written as DNA, the CDR3 is TGCGCCAGCAGCCAAGTTGGCCGGAACACTGAAGCTTTCTTT. Residues: CASSQVGRNTEAFF.

This clonotype was recorded many times. The chain is built from TRBV5-4 and TRBJ2-2; 14 bases are shared with TRBD2. CDR3 length equals 16 residues. Germline V gene sequence: CDR1 SGHNT, CDR2 YYREEE (reference sequence). Trimming removed 0 bases from V and 5 bases from J; junction bases left unmatched: 0. The CDR3 loop reads CASSLGLAGGTGELFF. For the CDR3, the DNA is TGTGCCAGCAGCTTGGGACTAGCGGGAGGGACCGGGGAGCTGTTTTTT.

This clonotype has ten or more counts. V and J are TRBV7-2 and TRBJ1-2, with D unresolved. The CDR3 runs 16 residues. V was shortened by 5 bases and J by 0 bases, with 16 bases between the two germline ends. The germline CDR1 and CDR2 sequences are SGHTA and FQGNSA. CDR3 region: CASSPSSVFANYGYTF. DNA for the CDR3: TGTGCCAGCAGCCCCTCCAGCGTGTTTGCTAACTATGGCTACACCTTC.